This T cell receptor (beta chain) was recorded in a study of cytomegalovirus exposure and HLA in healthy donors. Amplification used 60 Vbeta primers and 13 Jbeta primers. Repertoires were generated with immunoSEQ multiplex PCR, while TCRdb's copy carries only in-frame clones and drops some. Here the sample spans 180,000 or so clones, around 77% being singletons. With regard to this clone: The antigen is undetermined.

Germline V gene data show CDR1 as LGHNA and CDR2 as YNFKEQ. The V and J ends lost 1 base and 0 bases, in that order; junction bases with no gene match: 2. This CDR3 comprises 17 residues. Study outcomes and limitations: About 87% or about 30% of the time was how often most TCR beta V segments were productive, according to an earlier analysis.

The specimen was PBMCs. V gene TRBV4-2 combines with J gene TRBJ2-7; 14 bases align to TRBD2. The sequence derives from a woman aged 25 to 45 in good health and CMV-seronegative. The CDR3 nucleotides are TGTGCCAGCAGCCAAGGGACTAGCGGGGGGAGCTCCTACGAGCAGTACTTC. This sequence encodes CASSQGTSGGSSYEQYF.